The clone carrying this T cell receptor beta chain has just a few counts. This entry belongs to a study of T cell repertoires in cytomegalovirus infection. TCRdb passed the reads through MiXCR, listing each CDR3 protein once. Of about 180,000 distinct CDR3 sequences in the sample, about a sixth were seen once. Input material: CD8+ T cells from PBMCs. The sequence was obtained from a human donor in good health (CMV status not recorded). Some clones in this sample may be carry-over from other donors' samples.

The chain's CDR3 is CASSLTSGGTNEQFF. CDR3 in DNA: TGTGCCAGCAGCCTGACTAGCGGGGGGACTAATGAGCAGTTCTTC. This chain connects TRBV4-2 to TRBJ2-1; 13 positions agree with TRBD2. Germline assignment: CDR1 LGHNA and CDR2 YNFKEQ. The CDR3 spans 15 residues. J gave up 7 bases and V 4 bases, and 4 bases lay outside the gene matches.